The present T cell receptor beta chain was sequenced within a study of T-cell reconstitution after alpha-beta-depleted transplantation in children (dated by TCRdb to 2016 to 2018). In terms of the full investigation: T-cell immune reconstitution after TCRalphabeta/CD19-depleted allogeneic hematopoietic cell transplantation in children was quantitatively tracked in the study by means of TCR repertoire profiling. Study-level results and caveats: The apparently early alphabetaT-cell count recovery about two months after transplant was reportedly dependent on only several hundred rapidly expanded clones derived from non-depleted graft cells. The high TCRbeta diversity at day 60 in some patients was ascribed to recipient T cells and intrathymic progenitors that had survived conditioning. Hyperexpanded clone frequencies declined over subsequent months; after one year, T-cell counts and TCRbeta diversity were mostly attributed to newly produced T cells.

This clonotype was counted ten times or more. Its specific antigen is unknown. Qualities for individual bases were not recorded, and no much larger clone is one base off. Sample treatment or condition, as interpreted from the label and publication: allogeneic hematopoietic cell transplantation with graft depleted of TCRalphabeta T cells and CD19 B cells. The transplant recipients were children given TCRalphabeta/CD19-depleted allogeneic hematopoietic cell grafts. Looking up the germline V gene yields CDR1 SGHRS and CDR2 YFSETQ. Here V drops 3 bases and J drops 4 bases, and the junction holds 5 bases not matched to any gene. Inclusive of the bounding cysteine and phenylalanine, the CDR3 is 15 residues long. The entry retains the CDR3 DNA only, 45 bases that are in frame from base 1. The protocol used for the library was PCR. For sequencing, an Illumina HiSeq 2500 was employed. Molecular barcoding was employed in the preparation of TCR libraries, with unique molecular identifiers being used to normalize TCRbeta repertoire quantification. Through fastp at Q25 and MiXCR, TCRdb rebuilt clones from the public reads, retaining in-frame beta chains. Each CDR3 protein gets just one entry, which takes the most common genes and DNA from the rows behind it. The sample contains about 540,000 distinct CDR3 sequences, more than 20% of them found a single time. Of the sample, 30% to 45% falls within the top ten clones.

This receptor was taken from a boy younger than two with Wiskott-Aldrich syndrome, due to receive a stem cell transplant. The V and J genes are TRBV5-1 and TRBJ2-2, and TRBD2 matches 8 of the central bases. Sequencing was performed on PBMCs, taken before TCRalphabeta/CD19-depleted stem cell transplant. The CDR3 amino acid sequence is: CASSWTSWSTGELFF. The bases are TGCGCCAGCAGCTGGACTAGCTGGAGCACCGGGGAGCTGTTTTTT.